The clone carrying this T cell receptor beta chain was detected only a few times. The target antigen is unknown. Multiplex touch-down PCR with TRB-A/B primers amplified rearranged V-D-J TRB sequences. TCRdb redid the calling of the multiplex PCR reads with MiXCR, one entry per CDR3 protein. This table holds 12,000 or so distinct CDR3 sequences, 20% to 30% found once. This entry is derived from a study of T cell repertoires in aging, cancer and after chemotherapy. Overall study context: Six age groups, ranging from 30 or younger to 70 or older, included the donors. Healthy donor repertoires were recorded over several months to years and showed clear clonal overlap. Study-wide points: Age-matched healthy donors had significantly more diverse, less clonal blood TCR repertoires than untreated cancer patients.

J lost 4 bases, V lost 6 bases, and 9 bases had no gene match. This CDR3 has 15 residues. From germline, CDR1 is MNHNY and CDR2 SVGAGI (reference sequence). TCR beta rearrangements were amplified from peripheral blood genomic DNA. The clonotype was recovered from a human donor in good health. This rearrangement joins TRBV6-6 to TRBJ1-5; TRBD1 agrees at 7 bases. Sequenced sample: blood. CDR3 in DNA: TGTGCCAGCAGCTTCCGGGACAGAGAAAATCAGCCCCAGCATTTT. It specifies CASSFRDRENQPQHF.